This T cell receptor (beta chain) was sequenced in a study of Tregs in tolerant kidney transplant recipients (dated by TCRdb to the late 2010s). Background for the entire study: TCRbeta sequencing was used in the study to identify donor-specific regulatory T cells before combined kidney and bone marrow transplantation, and the identified cells were then tracked after transplant. TCRbeta repertoire sequencing was used in a few healthy controls to compare several ways of expanding Tregs specific for an allogeneic donor.

In the germline V gene, CDR1 corresponds to MNHNS and CDR2 to SASEGT. Its CDR3 holds 13 amino acids, cysteine through phenylalanine. Solely the CDR3 DNA is kept, with 39 bases framed from the first base. V and J are truncated by 4 bases and 6 bases respectively, leaving an intervening sequence of 10 bases. For TCRbeta CDR3 sequencing, genomic DNA was extracted from sorted cells using the QIAGEN DNeasy Blood and Tissue Kit. High-throughput TCRbeta CDR3 sequencing, including PCR amplification with bias correction and internal controls, was performed commercially through immunoSEQ. In the paper's pipeline: A unique productive TCRbeta sequence was defined by the CDR3 nucleotide sequence when primers matched, and otherwise by the CDR3 amino acid sequence together with the Vbeta and Jbeta genes. To correct for sorting error, sequences found in more than one sorted population at a frequency ratio of 2:1 or less were discarded, and the remaining shared sequences were assigned to the population with the higher frequency. Sequences were defined as donor-reactive when expanded at least 5-fold in CFSE-low cells versus unstimulated cells and present at a frequency of at least 0.01% in CFSE-low cells. Repertoire divergence was quantified by Jensen-Shannon divergence calculated from the top 100 TCRbeta sequences ranked by frequency. For any sample with multiple sequencing runs, sorting error was corrected in each run separately before the runs were pooled. Not all clones reach the TCRdb copy of this immuneACCESS table, which keeps in-frame sequences only. Checked studies attribute under half of the gap to unresolved V genes and leave the rest unexplained. V, J and clone size are taken as reported in that table, and D and trimming were inferred from the DNA itself. For this sample the table gives 68,000 or so clones, of which 80% to 85% were detected only once. In total, the top ten clones hold about 4.5% of the sample.

As regards this clone: Its recognized antigen is unknown. No much larger clone is present one base from it, and per-base qualities are unavailable.

The study at large found these results: Biological reproducibility was not directly assessed, although technical replication error appeared to be minimal. Expanding Tregs with activated donor B cells appeared to identify the most biologically relevant and donor-specific TCRbeta repertoire. The study was limited by small patient numbers, and the findings need validation in larger populations and under other immunosuppression protocols.

Unstimulated Tregs (CD4+CD25+CD127-), CD4+ non-Tregs (CD4+CD25-), CD4 and CD8 cells were FACS-sorted from thawed PBMCs. Blood from healthy controls was obtained either from healthy volunteers or as purchased buffy coats. Healthy control blood was processed to PBMCs with a Ficoll density gradient and then cryopreserved, whereas patient PBMCs were collected both before and after transplant. Sample: CD4+ T cells from blood. The receptor chain draws on TRBV6-1 and TRBJ1-5; the D gene identity is not certain. The clonotype originates from a human donor in good health. The CDR3 is CASSANLGQPQHF. The sequence in DNA is TGTGCCAGCAGTGCAAACCTGGGTCAGCCCCAGCATTTT.